This TCR beta chain originates from a study of PD-1 blockade in classical Hodgkin lymphoma. Study context: Nivolumab 3 mg/kg was given intravenously every 2 weeks. Study conclusions and caveats: Compared with healthy donors, newly diagnosed patients reportedly showed lower baseline TCR diversity. Exclusion removed patients who began nivolumab under 1 year after ASCT.

Germline V gene sequence: CDR1 SQVTM, CDR2 ANQGSEA. V shed 8 bases and J shed 0 bases, with 10 bases lying between them. The CDR3 spans 12 residues. Some clones are missing from TCRdb's copy, which holds only in-frame ones; the method was immunoSEQ multiplex PCR. The data hold about 24,000 clones, with approximately 67% observed a single time. This clone was recorded once. What it binds is not known. Time point denoted: cycle 4 day 1 (C4D1), after 6 weeks of nivolumab. The patients all showed relapse after autologous stem cell transplantation, while their brentuximab vedotin exposure varied. Complete response, partial response or progressive disease were the best responses.

The V gene is TRBV29-1, the J gene TRBJ1-1; the D is unclear. The TCR sequence derives from a human donor with classical Hodgkin lymphoma. Here the sequenced sample was peripheral blood mononuclear cells (PBMCs), taken before the fourth cycle of nivolumab. The CDR3: CSSQRLNTEAFF. Written as DNA, the CDR3 is TGCAGCTCGCAACGGTTGAACACTGAAGCTTTCTTT.